This T cell receptor (beta chain) appears in the sequencing data of a study of a mutant IDH1 vaccine in newly diagnosed glioma. Study results and limitations: Across multiple MHC alleles, about 95% of patients had vaccine-induced responses.

The protocol was immunoSEQ multiplex PCR, while the TCRdb copy is restricted to in-frame clones and leaves out a portion. The profile shows fewer than 85,000 clones, more than 80% of them singletons. The V gene lost 5 bases and the J gene lost 5 bases, with 25 bases spanning the gap. The CDR3 is 17 amino acids. Germline CDR1 and CDR2: SGDLS and YYNGEE. The time point denotes: week 47, end of study. Each vaccine dose was 300 ug of mutant IDH1 20-mer peptide, with topical imiquimod. On this clone itself: Its target is unknown.

This clonotype was obtained from a man between 35 and 55 years old with glioma. The chain uses TRBV9 and TRBJ2-5; D is ambiguous. This specimen was PBMCs, taken from a glioma patient whose treatment included an IDH1 peptide vaccine. CDR3: CASSRDGVTLPMETQYF. The CDR3 DNA reads as TGTGCCAGCAGTCGAGATGGGGTAACCCTGCCTATGGAGACCCAGTACTTC.